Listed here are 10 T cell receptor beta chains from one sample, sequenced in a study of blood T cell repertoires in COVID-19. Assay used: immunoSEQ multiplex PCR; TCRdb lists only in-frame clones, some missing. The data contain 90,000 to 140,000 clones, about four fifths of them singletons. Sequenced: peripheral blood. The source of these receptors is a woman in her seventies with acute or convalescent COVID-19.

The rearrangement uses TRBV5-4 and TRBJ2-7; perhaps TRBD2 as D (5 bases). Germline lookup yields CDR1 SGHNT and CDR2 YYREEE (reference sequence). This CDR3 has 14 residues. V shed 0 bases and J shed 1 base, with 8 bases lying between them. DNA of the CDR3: TGTGCCAGCAGCTTGGTGGACTCATCCTACGAGCAGTACTTC. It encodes CASSLVDSSYEQYF.

CDR3 sequence reads: CASSLRGFGQPQHF. The CDR3, as DNA: TGTGCCAGCAGCTTAAGGGGTTTCGGACAGCCCCAGCATTTT. This chain uses TRBV5-8 with TRBJ1-5; the D gene is possibly TRBD1 (5 bases). Germline lookup yields CDR1 SGHTS and CDR2 YDEGEE. The CDR3 sequence is 14 residues long. The germline V and J ends were trimmed by 2 bases and 7 bases, with 13 bases remaining between them.

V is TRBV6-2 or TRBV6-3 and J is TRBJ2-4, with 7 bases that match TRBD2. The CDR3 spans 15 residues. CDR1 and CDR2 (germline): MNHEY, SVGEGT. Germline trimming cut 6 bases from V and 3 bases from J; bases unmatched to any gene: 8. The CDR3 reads CASSPGLKIKNIQYF. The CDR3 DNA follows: TGTGCCAGCAGCCCGGGACTAAAGATCAAAAACATTCAGTACTTC.

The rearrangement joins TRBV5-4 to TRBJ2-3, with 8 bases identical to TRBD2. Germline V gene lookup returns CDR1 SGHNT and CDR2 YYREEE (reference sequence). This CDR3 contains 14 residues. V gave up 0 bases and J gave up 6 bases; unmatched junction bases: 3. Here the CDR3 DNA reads TGTGCCAGCAGCTTGGGAACTAGCGGTGATACGCAGTATTTT. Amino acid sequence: CASSLGTSGDTQYF. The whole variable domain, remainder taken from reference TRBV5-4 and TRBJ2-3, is ETGVTQSPTHLIKTRGQQVTLRCSSQSGHNTVSWYQQALGQGPQFIFQYYREEENGRGNFPPRFSGLQFPNYSSELNVNALELDDSALYLCASSLGTSGDTQYFGPGTRLTVL.

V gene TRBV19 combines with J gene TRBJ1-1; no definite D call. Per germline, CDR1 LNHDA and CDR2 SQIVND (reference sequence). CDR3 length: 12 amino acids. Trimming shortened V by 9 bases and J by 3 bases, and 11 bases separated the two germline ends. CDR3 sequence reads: CASAAGYTEAFF. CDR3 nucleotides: TGTGCCAGCGCGGCGGGGTACACTGAAGCTTTCTTT.

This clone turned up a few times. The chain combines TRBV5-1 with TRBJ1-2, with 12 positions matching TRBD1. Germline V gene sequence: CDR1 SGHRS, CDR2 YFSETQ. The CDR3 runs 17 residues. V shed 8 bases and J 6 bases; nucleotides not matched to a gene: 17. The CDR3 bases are TGCGCCAGTCTGGGACAGGGGGCGCCAGCAGAGGATGATGGCTACACCTTC. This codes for CASLGQGAPAEDDGYTF.

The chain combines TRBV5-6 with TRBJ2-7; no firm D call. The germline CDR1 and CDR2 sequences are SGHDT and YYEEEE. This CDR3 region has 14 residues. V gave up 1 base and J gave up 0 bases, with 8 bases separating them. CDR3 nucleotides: TGTGCCAGCAGCTTGTATTCTAACTCCTACGAGCAGTACTTC. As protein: CASSLYSNSYEQYF.

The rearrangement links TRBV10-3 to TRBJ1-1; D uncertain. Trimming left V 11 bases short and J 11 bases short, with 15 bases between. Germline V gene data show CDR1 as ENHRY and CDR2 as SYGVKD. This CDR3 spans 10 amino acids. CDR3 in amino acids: CAVGDGGAFF. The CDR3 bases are TGTGCCGTTGGAGACGGTGGGGCTTTCTTT.

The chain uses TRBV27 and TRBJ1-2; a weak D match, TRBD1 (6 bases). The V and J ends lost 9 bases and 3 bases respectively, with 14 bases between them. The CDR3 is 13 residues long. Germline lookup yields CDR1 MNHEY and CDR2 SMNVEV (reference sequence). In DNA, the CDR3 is TGTGCCAGTTCCGGGACAAACGACTATGGCTACACCTTC. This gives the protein CASSGTNDYGYTF.

CDR3 residues: CASSVRGLHYGYTF. The CDR3, as DNA: TGTGCCAGCAGTGTCCGGGGTCTCCACTATGGCTACACCTTC. The chain carries TRBV2 and TRBJ1-2; D is unresolved. The V gene lost 4 bases and the J gene lost 3 bases, with 12 bases spanning the gap. The germline V gene has CDR1 SNHLY and CDR2 FYNNEI. The CDR3 contains 14 residues. The variable domain in full, with the rest retrieved from reference TRBV2 and TRBJ1-2, is EPEVTQTPSHQVTQMGQEVILRCVPISNHLYFYWYRQILGQKVEFLVSFYNNEISEKSEIFDDQFSVERPDGSNFTLKIRSTKLEDSAMYFCASSVRGLHYGYTFGSGTRLTVV.